This T cell receptor (beta chain) was documented in a study of molecular identifiers for immune sequencing clone quantification. General study points: Underestimation of highly expanded clone sizes could arise where identical TCR molecules share a barcode.

Each CDR3 protein gets one entry after TCRdb re-called the PCR reads with MiXCR. The table records hundreds of thousands of distinct CDR3 sequences, approximately 24% of them present only once. Of note for this clonotype: The antigen remains undetermined.

The CDR3 loop spans 13 amino acids. After removal of 3 bases from V and 7 bases from J, the junction contained 4 bases not matched to a gene. Germline V CDR1 and CDR2: DFQATT, SNEGSKA (reference sequence). The sequenced material came from naive CD8+ T cells from blood, with Jurkat cell RNA spiked in. Subset: FACS-sorted CD8+CD4-CCR7+CD45RA+ naive T cells. This receptor was identified in a human donor in good health. Some libraries in this study had Jurkat cell RNA spiked in. V gene TRBV20-1 combines with J gene TRBJ2-7, with 12 bases matching TRBD2. CDR3 DNA sequence: TGCAGTGCTAGGACTAGCGGGAGTTTTGAGCAGTACTTC. Protein product: CSARTSGSFEQYF.